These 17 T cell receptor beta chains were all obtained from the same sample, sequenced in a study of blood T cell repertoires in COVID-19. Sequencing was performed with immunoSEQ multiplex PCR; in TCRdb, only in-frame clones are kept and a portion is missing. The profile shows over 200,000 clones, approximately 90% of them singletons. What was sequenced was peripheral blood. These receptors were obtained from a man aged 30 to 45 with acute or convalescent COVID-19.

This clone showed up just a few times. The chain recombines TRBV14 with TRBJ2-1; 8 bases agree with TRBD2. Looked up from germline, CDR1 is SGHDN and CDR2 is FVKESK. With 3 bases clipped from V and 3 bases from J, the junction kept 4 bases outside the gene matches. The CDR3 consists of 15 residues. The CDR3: CASSHNGGVYNEQFF. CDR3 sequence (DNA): TGTGCCAGCAGCCATAACGGGGGGGTCTACAATGAGCAGTTCTTC.

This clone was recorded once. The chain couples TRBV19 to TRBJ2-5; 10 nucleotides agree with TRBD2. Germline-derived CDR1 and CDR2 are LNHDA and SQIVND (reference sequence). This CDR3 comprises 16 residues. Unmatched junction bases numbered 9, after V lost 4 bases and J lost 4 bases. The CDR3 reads CASSRGLAVGGETQYF. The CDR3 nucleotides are TGTGCCAGTAGTAGAGGACTAGCGGTGGGTGGAGAGACCCAGTACTTC.

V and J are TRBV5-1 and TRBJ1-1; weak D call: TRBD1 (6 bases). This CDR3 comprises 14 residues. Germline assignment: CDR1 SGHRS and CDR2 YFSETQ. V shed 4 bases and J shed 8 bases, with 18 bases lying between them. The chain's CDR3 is CASSPLGTGTEAFF. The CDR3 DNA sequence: TGCGCCAGCAGCCCACTTGGTACCGGGACAGAAGCTTTCTTT.

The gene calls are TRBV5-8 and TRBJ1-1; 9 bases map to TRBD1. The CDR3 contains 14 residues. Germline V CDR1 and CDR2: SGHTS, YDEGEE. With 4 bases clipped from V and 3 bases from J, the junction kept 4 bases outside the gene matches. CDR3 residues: CASSRTGEYTEAFF. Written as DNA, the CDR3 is TGTGCCAGCAGCAGGACAGGGGAGTACACTGAAGCTTTCTTT. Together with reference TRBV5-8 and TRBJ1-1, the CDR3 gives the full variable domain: EAGVTQSPTHLIKTRGQQATLRCSPISGHTSVYWYQQALGLGLQFLLWYDEGEERNRGNFPPRFSGRQFPNYSSELNVNALELEDSALYLCASSRTGEYTEAFFGQGTRLTVV.

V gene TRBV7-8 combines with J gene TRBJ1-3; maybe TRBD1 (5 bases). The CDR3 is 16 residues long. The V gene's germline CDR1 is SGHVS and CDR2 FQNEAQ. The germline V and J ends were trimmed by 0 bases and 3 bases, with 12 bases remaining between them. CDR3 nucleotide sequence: TGTGCCAGCAGCTTAGCGCTTATAAGGGGTGGAAACACCATATATTTT. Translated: CASSLALIRGGNTIYF.

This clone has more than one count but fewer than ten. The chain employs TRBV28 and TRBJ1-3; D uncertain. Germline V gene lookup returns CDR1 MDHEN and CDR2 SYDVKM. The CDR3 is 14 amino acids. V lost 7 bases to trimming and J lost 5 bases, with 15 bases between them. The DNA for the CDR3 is TGTGCCAGCACCCTACCAGGTAGTAGAAACACCATATATTTT. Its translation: CASTLPGSRNTIYF.

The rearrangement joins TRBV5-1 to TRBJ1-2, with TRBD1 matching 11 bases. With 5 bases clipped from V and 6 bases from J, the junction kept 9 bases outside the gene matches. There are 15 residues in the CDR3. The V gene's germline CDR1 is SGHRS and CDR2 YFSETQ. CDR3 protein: CASREGQGAGHGYTF. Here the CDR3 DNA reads TGCGCCAGCAGGGAAGGACAGGGGGCAGGTCATGGCTACACCTTC.

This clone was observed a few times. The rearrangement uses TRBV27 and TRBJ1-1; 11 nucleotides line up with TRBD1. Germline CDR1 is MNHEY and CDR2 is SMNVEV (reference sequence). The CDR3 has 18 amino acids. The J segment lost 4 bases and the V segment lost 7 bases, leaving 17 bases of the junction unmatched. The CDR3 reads CASTKLAEKGTGGTEAFF. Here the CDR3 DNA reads TGTGCCAGCACAAAGCTAGCGGAAAAAGGGACAGGGGGCACTGAAGCTTTCTTT.

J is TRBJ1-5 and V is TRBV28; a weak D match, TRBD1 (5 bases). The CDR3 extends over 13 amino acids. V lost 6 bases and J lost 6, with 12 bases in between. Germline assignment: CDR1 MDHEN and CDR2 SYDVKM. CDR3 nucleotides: TGTGCCAGCAGGGCAGGGTCCCGTCAGCCCCAGCATTTT. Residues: CASRAGSRQPQHF.

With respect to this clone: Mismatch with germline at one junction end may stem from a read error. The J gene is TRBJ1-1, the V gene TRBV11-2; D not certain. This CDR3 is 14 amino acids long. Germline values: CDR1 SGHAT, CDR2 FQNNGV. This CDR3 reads CASNLPFGNTEAFF. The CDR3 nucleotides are TGTGCCAGCAACTTACCCTTCGGGAACACTGAAGCTTTCTTT.

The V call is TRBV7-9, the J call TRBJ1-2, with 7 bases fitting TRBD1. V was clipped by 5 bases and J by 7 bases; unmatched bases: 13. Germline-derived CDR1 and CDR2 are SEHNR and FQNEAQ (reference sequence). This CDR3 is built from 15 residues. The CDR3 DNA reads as TGTGCCAGCAGCCCCCAAAGGGACAGTCTCTCTGGCTACACCTTC. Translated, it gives CASSPQRDSLSGYTF.

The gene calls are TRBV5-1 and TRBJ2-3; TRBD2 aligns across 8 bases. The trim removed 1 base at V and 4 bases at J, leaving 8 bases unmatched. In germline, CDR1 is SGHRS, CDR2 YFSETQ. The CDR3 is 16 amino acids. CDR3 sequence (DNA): TGCGCCAGCAGCTTGCCTCAAGGACTAGCTTCAGATACGCAGTATTTT. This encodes CASSLPQGLASDTQYF.

CDR3 region: CASSLNGPSYEQYF. Here the CDR3 DNA reads TGTGCCAGCAGCTTGAATGGGCCCTCCTACGAGCAGTACTTC. The chain is built from TRBV7-2 and TRBJ2-7; D is uncertain. The V end was cut by 3 bases, the J end by 0 bases, with 9 bases between. The V gene's germline CDR1 is SGHTA and CDR2 FQGNSA. The CDR3 is made up of 14 amino acids.

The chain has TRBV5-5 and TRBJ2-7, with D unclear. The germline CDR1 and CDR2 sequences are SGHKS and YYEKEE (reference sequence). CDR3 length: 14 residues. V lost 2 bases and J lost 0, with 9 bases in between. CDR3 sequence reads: CASSLITVSYEQYF. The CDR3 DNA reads TGTGCCAGCAGCTTAATCACAGTCTCCTACGAGCAGTACTTC. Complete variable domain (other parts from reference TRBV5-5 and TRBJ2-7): DAGVTQSPTHLIKTRGQQVTLRCSPISGHKSVSWYQQVLGQGPQFIFQYYEKEERGRGNFPDRFSARQFPNYSSELNVNALLLGDSALYLCASSLITVSYEQYFGPGTRLTVT.

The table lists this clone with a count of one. The DNA of the CDR3 is TGTGCCAGCGGCTACATTGCCGGGGAGCTGTTTTTT. Translation gives CASGYIAGELFF. V gene TRBV5-4 combines with J gene TRBJ2-2; no clear D gene. Trimming took off 7 bases at V and 6 bases at J, with 10 bases between the two ends. Looked up from germline, CDR1 is SGHNT and CDR2 is YYREEE (reference sequence). The CDR3 length is 12 residues. Full variable domain (outside the CDR3, taken from reference TRBV5-4 and TRBJ2-2): ETGVTQSPTHLIKTRGQQVTLRCSSQSGHNTVSWYQQALGQGPQFIFQYYREEENGRGNFPPRFSGLQFPNYSSELNVNALELDDSALYLCASGYIAGELFFGEGSRLTVL.

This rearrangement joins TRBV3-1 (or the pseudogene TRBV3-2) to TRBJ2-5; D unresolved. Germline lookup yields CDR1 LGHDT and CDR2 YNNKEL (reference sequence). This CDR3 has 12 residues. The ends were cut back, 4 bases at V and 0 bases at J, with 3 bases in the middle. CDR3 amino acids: CASSRDQETQYF. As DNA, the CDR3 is TGTGCCAGCAGCCGAGACCAAGAGACCCAGTACTTC.

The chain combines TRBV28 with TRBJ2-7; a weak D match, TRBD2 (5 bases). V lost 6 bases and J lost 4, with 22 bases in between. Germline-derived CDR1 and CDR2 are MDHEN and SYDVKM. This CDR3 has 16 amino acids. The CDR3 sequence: CASSLGLAGQIYEQYF. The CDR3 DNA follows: TGTGCCAGCAGCCTCGGTCTGGCGGGTCAGATTTACGAGCAGTACTTC.